The 26 T cell receptor beta chains reported below all come from one sample, sequenced in a study of TIL therapy for anti-PD-1-resistant metastatic lung cancer. Documented time point: pre-treatment sample, taken before nivolumab and TIL therapy. Most excised metastases sampled were pleural nodules or supraclavicular lymph nodes. The libraries were made with immunoSEQ v3. The method was immunoSEQ multiplex PCR; TCRdb's version includes in-frame clones alone and lacks a portion of them. The sample has around 5,300 clones, 64% seen once; the top ten hold roughly a tenth. The sample was tumor tissue, taken at baseline. The origin of the receptors is a man in his sixties or seventies with non-small cell lung cancer.

The chain links TRBV28 to TRBJ1-5; 10 nucleotides align to TRBD1. CDR3 length equals 14 residues. CDR1 MDHEN and CDR2 SYDVKM come from the germline V gene. The J segment lost 6 bases and the V segment lost 4 bases, leaving 3 bases of the junction unmatched. This CDR3 is CASSSTGGGQPQHF. DNA of the CDR3: TGTGCCAGCAGTTCGACAGGGGGCGGTCAGCCCCAGCATTTT.

The gene calls are TRBV19 and TRBJ2-5; no reliable D call. CDR3 length equals 13 residues. Trimming shortened V by 6 bases and J by 4 bases, and 12 bases separated the two germline ends. Germline lookup yields CDR1 LNHDA and CDR2 SQIVND (reference sequence). Written as DNA, the CDR3 is TGTGCCAGTAGCCCTGACCGAGGAGAGACCCAGTACTTC. This gives the protein CASSPDRGETQYF.

The chain recombines TRBV11-2 with TRBJ2-2; TRBD2 is a possible D gene (5 bases). V was clipped by 4 bases and J by 6 bases, with 15 bases between them. This CDR3 spans 15 amino acids. CDR1 and CDR2 (germline): SGHAT, FQNNGV. CDR3 nucleotide sequence: TGTGCCAGCAGCTCCGAGGCGGGTTGGGCCGGGGAGCTGTTTTTT. Amino acids: CASSSEAGWAGELFF.

This rearrangement joins TRBV7-2 to TRBJ2-1, with TRBD2 matching 13 bases. J was trimmed by 4 bases and V by 4 bases; bases with no gene match: 1. The CDR3 runs to 15 residues. Germline loops: CDR1 SGHTA, CDR2 FQGNSA. The DNA for the CDR3 is TGTGCCAGCAGCTCGACTAGCGGGGGGTACAATGAGCAGTTCTTC. This translates into CASSSTSGGYNEQFF.

This clone appeared a few times. This chain connects TRBV28 to TRBJ1-2; maybe TRBD1 (6 bases). The V gene lost 1 base and the J gene lost 8 bases, with 14 bases spanning the gap. CDR3 length equals 14 residues. Germline lookup yields CDR1 MDHEN and CDR2 SYDVKM. CDR3 protein: CASSLLYRVSGYTF. The DNA for the CDR3 is TGTGCCAGCAGTTTATTGTACAGGGTGAGCGGCTACACCTTC.

The chain carries TRBV6-6 and TRBJ2-7, with D uncertain. The length of the CDR3 is 13 residues. V lost 1 base and J lost 3, with 7 bases in between. CDR1 and CDR2 (germline): MNHNY, SVGAGI (reference sequence). CDR3 residues: CASSYFENYEQYF. The DNA for the CDR3 is TGTGCCAGCAGTTACTTCGAAAACTACGAGCAGTACTTC.

This clone has just a few counts. This chain connects TRBV28 to TRBJ1-4; 7 bases align to TRBD1. The CDR3 has 15 residues. Per germline, CDR1 MDHEN and CDR2 SYDVKM. Trimming took 8 bases from V and 7 from J; bases not matched to a gene: 13. The CDR3 region has the DNA TGTGCCAGCGCAACAAGGGGGCTCGGTCTTGAAAAACTGTTTTTT. Translation gives CASATRGLGLEKLFF. The complete variable domain, with remaining parts taken from reference TRBV28 and TRBJ1-4, reads DVKVTQSSRYLVKRTGEKVFLECVQDMDHENMFWYRQDPGLGLRLIYFSYDVKMKEKGDIPEGYSVSREKKERFSLILESASTNQTSMYLCASATRGLGLEKLFFGSGTQLSVL.

This chain links TRBV29-1 with TRBJ2-7, with TRBD1 identical over 7 bases. In germline, CDR1 is SQVTM, CDR2 ANQGSEA. The CDR3 spans 15 residues. Germline trimming cut 6 bases from V and 1 base from J; bases unmatched to any gene: 12. The CDR3 nucleotides are TGCAGCGTCGCCGGGACAGACTTTGGGTCCTACGAGCAGTACTTC. It codes for CSVAGTDFGSYEQYF.

This chain connects TRBV10-1 to TRBJ2-2, with D uncertain. The CDR3 sequence is 14 residues long. The V and J ends lost 4 bases and 1 base respectively, with 7 bases between them. Germline CDR1 and CDR2: WNHNN and SYGVQD (reference sequence). CDR3 sequence (DNA): TGCGCCAGCAGTGTAAGCCGGAACACCGGGGAGCTGTTTTTT. Protein: CASSVSRNTGELFF.

The chain joins TRBV18 to TRBJ2-3, with 10 bases lining up with TRBD2. The J segment lost 0 bases and the V segment lost 5 bases, leaving 5 bases of the junction unmatched. Germline CDR1 and CDR2: KGHSH and LQKENI. The CDR3 totals 16 residues. For the CDR3, the DNA is TGTGCCAGCTCAGCTACTAGCGGGACTAGCACAGATACGCAGTATTTT. Its protein product is CASSATSGTSTDTQYF.

The V and J genes are TRBV5-1 and TRBJ2-7; tentatively, D is TRBD1 or TRBD2 (5 bases each). Germline V gives CDR1 SGHRS, CDR2 YFSETQ. V gave up 0 bases and J gave up 3 bases, with 13 bases separating them. This CDR3 is 15 amino acids long. CDR3 sequence: CASSLDGRESYEQYF. For the CDR3, the DNA is TGCGCCAGCAGCTTGGATGGCAGGGAGAGCTACGAGCAGTACTTC.

In its sample, this clone was seen once. This chain joins TRBV19 and TRBJ1-4; perhaps TRBD1 as D (5 bases). V lost 2 bases to trimming and J lost 5 bases, with 9 bases between them. The germline V gene has CDR1 LNHDA and CDR2 SQIVND (reference sequence). This CDR3 region has 14 residues. Here the CDR3 DNA reads TGTGCCAGTAGTATATCCAGACAGAATGAAAAACTGTTTTTT. Amino acids: CASSISRQNEKLFF.

This clone came up a few times. The chain joins TRBV10-3 to TRBJ2-7, with TRBD1 matching 8 bases. Germline CDR1 and CDR2: ENHRY and SYGVKD. The CDR3 totals 14 residues. Trimming cost V 5 bases and J 1 base; bases outside gene matches: 4. The chain's CDR3 is CAISPRQGSYEQYF. In DNA form, the CDR3 reads TGTGCCATCAGTCCCAGACAGGGGTCCTACGAGCAGTACTTC.

The chain has TRBV28 and TRBJ2-6, with D unresolved. Trimming removed 3 bases at V and 3 bases at J, with 6 bases between. The germline gives CDR1 MDHEN, CDR2 SYDVKM. The CDR3 runs to 14 residues. This chain's CDR3 is CASSFDDGANVLTF. The CDR3 region has the DNA TGTGCCAGCAGTTTTGACGATGGGGCCAACGTCCTGACTTTC. Full variable domain (remainder filled in from reference TRBV28 and TRBJ2-6): DVKVTQSSRYLVKRTGEKVFLECVQDMDHENMFWYRQDPGLGLRLIYFSYDVKMKEKGDIPEGYSVSREKKERFSLILESASTNQTSMYLCASSFDDGANVLTFGAGSRLTVL.

The chain couples TRBV5-4 to TRBJ2-2; D gene ambiguous. The ends were cut back, 0 bases at V and 4 bases at J, with 10 bases in the middle. Germline lookup yields CDR1 SGHNT and CDR2 YYREEE (reference sequence). This CDR3 has 15 amino acids. This CDR3 reads CASSLVGTATGELFF. The CDR3 DNA sequence: TGTGCCAGCAGCTTGGTCGGTACGGCCACCGGGGAGCTGTTTTTT.

V gene TRBV5-1 combines with J gene TRBJ1-4; 9 nucleotides line up with TRBD1. Trimming removed 7 bases from V and 7 bases from J; junction bases left unmatched: 8. The CDR3 runs to 14 residues. CDR1 SGHRS and CDR2 YFSETQ come from the germline V gene. The chain's CDR3 is CASALQGAGEKLFF. CDR3 sequence (DNA): TGCGCCAGCGCTTTACAGGGGGCGGGTGAAAAACTGTTTTTT.

In this sample, this clone turned up a few times. The rearrangement links TRBV19 to TRBJ1-2; the D is unclear. The V end lost 6 bases, the J end lost 2 bases, and 10 bases lay between the germline ends. CDR1 and CDR2 (germline): LNHDA, SQIVND (reference sequence). This CDR3 comprises 13 residues. CDR3 sequence (DNA): TGTGCCAGTAGGATAACAGAAAACTATGGCTACACCTTC. Translating gives CASRITENYGYTF.

The chain has TRBV19 and TRBJ2-2, with D maybe TRBD1 (6 bases). The V end was cut by 9 bases, the J end by 1 base, with 12 bases between. The CDR3 runs 14 residues. Germline CDR1 is LNHDA and CDR2 is SQIVND (reference sequence). The CDR3 coding sequence is TGTGCCAGCTTACAGGGTGGGAACACCGGGGAGCTGTTTTTT. Residues: CASLQGGNTGELFF.

This chain joins TRBV7-3 and TRBJ2-1; 7 nucleotides agree with TRBD1. The J segment lost 4 bases and the V segment lost 5 bases, leaving 8 bases of the junction unmatched. Germline V gene data show CDR1 as SGHTA and CDR2 as FQGTGA. This CDR3 spans 15 amino acids. The CDR3 is CASSQGPGGYNEQFF. The CDR3 nucleotides are TGTGCCAGCAGCCAGGGGCCAGGGGGTTACAATGAGCAGTTCTTC.

This chain uses TRBV5-1 with TRBJ2-1; the match to TRBD2 covers 10 bases. The germline V gene has CDR1 SGHRS and CDR2 YFSETQ. The CDR3 is 16 amino acids. Germline trimming cut 4 bases from V and 5 bases from J; bases unmatched to any gene: 9. CDR3 sequence (DNA): TGCGCCAGCAGCCTTGCTAGCGGGAGTATGAACAATGAGCAGTTCTTC. This gives the protein CASSLASGSMNNEQFF.

By share of the sample, this clone is medium-sized. This rearrangement joins TRBV9 to TRBJ2-2; 9 bases line up with TRBD2. Trimming removed 4 bases from V and 5 bases from J; junction bases left unmatched: 15. CDR1 is SGDLS and CDR2 is YYNGEE in the germline V gene. CDR3 length equals 18 residues. The CDR3 coding sequence is TGTGCCAGCAGCCCCCCAAGGGGTGCGGGAGGGGGAACCGGGGAGCTGTTTTTT. Its protein is CASSPPRGAGGGTGELFF.

The J gene is TRBJ1-1, the V gene TRBV29-1; TRBD1 aligns across 9 bases. This CDR3 has 15 amino acids. CDR1 is SQVTM and CDR2 is ANQGSEA in the germline V gene. V shed 7 bases and J 4 bases; nucleotides not matched to a gene: 13. The CDR3 loop is CSGGGQGSGATEAFF. The DNA for the CDR3 is TGCAGCGGCGGAGGACAGGGGAGTGGCGCCACTGAAGCTTTCTTT.

V usage is TRBV13 and J usage is TRBJ2-2; no clear D gene. Between the trimmed V and J ends, which lost 0 bases and 8 bases, there was a span of 7 bases. CDR1 is PRHDT and CDR2 is FYEKMQ in the germline V gene (reference sequence). This CDR3 spans 13 amino acids. CDR3 nucleotides: TGTGCCAGCAGCTTAGGCCAACAAGGGGAGCTGTTTTTT. It specifies CASSLGQQGELFF.

This chain connects TRBV19 to TRBJ2-2; D is uncertain. The germline V and J ends were trimmed by 1 base and 4 bases, with 10 bases remaining between them. The germline gives CDR1 LNHDA, CDR2 SQIVND (reference sequence). The CDR3 length is 15 residues. CDR3 amino acids: CASSIGPPGTGELFF. In DNA, the CDR3 is TGTGCCAGTAGTATAGGCCCCCCGGGCACCGGGGAGCTGTTTTTT.

This rearrangement joins TRBV2 to TRBJ1-2; no firm D call. This CDR3 spans 14 amino acids. Trimming cost V 3 bases and J 6 bases, with 14 bases left between them. Per germline, CDR1 SNHLY and CDR2 FYNNEI. CDR3 nucleotide sequence: TGTGCCAGCAGTGACCTGTTGGCAGTTGATGGCTACACCTTC. This codes for CASSDLLAVDGYTF. The complete variable domain, with remaining parts taken from reference TRBV2 and TRBJ1-2, reads EPEVTQTPSHQVTQMGQEVILRCVPISNHLYFYWYRQILGQKVEFLVSFYNNEISEKSEIFDDQFSVERPDGSNFTLKIRSTKLEDSAMYFCASSDLLAVDGYTFGSGTRLTVV.

In its sample, this clone was seen a few times. The V and J genes are TRBV5-4 and TRBJ2-6, with a tentative D call TRBD2 (6 bases). Germline CDR1 SGHNT, CDR2 YYREEE (reference sequence). The length of the CDR3 is 17 residues. V lost 4 bases, J lost 4 bases, and 18 bases lay in between. DNA of the CDR3: TGTGCCAGCAGCGGGCCGGGAGCCGGGGCCGGGGCCAACGTCCTGACTTTC. Its translation: CASSGPGAGAGANVLTF.